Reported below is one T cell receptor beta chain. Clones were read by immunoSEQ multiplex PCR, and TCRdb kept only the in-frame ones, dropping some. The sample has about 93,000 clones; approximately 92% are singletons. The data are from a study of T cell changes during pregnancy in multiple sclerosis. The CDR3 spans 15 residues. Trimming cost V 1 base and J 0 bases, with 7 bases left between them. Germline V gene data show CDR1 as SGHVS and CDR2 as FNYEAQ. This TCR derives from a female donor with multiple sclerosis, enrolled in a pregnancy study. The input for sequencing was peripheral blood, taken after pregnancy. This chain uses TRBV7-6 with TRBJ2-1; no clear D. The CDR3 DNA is TGTGCCAGCAGCTTAGGCCCGAGCTCCTACAATGAGCAGTTCTTC. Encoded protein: CASSLGPSSYNEQFF.